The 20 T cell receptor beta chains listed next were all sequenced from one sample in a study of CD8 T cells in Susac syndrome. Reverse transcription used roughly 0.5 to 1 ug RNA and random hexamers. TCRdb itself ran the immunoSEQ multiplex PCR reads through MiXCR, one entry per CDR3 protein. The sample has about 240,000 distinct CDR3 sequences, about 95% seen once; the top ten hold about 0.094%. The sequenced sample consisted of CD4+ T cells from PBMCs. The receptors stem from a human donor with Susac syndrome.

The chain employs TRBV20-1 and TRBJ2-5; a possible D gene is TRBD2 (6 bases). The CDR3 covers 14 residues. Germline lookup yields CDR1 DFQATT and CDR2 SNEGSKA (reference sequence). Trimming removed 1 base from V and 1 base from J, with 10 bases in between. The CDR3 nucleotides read TGCAGTGCTAGAGGGTCCGGGGGCCAAGAGACCCAGTACTTC. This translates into CSARGSGGQETQYF.

The CDR3 loop is CAIRERGGTEAFF. The CDR3 nucleotides are TGTGCCATCCGGGAGAGGGGAGGCACTGAAGCTTTCTTT. This chain connects TRBV24-1 to TRBJ1-1, with D possibly TRBD1 on 5 matching bases. Germline CDR1 KGHDR, CDR2 SFDVKD. This CDR3 contains 13 residues. Trimming left V 11 bases short and J 4 bases short, with 16 bases between.

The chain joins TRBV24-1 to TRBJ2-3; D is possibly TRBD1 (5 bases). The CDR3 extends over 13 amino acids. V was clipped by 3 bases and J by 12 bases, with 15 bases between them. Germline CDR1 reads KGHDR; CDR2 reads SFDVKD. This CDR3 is CATSDPDSHPQYF. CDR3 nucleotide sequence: TGTGCCACCAGTGATCCCGACAGTCACCCTCAGTATTTT.

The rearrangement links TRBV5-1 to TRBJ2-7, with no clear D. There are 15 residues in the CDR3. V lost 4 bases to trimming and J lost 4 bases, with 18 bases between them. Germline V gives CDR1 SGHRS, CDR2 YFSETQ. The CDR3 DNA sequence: TGCGCCAGCAGCCCGGACCGATTCACTGGATACGAGCAGTACTTC. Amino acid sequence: CASSPDRFTGYEQYF. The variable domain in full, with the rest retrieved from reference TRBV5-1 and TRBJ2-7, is KAGVTQTPRYLIKTRGQQVTLSCSPISGHRSVSWYQQTPGQGLQFLFEYFSETQRNKGNFPGRFSGRQFSNSRSEMNVSTLELGDSALYLCASSPDRFTGYEQYFGPGTRLTVT.

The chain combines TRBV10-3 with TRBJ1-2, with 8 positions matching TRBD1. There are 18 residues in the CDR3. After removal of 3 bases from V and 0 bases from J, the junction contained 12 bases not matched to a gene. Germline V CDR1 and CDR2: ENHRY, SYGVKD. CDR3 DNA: TGTGCCATCAGTGACCTGTGGGACAGGACCGCAACTAACTATGGCTACACCTTC. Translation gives CAISDLWDRTATNYGYTF.

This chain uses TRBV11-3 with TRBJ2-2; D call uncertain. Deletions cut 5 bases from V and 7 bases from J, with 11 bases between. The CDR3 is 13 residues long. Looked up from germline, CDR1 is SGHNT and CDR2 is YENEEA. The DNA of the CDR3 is TGTGCCAGCAGCAAAAAGTGGGACGGGGAGCTGTTTTTT. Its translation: CASSKKWDGELFF.

The CDR3 region has the DNA TGTGCCAGCAGTCGTCGCCGACCAGCCTCAGATACGCAGTATTTT. This translates into CASSRRRPASDTQYF. The J gene is TRBJ2-3, the V gene TRBV7-2; unclear D gene. Trimming left V 6 bases short and J 4 bases short, with 17 bases between. The germline V gene has CDR1 SGHTA and CDR2 FQGNSA. The CDR3 is made up of 15 amino acids.

The CDR3 protein is CAWNRLLFGYTF. In DNA, the CDR3 is TGTGCCTGGAATCGACTCCTCTTTGGCTACACCTTC. The rearrangement uses TRBV30 and TRBJ1-2; D unresolved. V shed 4 bases and J shed 7 bases, with 13 bases lying between them. Germline CDR1 and CDR2: GTSNPN and SVGIG (reference sequence). The CDR3 is 12 residues long.

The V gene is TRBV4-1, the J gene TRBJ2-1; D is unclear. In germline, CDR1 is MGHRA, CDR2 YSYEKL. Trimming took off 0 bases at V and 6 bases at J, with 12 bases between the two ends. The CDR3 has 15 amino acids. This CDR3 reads CASSQEGMWGNEQFF. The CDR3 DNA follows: TGCGCCAGCAGCCAAGAGGGAATGTGGGGCAATGAGCAGTTCTTC.

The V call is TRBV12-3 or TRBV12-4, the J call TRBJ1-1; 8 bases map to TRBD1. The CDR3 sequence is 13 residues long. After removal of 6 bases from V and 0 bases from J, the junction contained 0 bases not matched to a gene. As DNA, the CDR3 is TGTGCCAGCAGGGGACAGGTGAACACTGAAGCTTTCTTT. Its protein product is CASRGQVNTEAFF.

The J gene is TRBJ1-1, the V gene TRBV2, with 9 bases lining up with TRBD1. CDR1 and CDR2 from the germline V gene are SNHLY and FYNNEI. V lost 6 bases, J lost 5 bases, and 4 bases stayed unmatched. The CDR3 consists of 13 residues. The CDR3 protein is CASRGQGITEAFF. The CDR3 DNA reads TGTGCCAGCAGGGGACAGGGTATTACTGAAGCTTTCTTT. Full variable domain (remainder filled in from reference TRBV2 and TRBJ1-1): EPEVTQTPSHQVTQMGQEVILRCVPISNHLYFYWYRQILGQKVEFLVSFYNNEISEKSEIFDDQFSVERPDGSNFTLKIRSTKLEDSAMYFCASRGQGITEAFFGQGTRLTVV.

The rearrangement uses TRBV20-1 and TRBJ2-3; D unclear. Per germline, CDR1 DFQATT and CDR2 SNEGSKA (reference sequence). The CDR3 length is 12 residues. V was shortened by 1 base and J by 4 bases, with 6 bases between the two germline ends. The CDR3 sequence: CSARVPADTQYF. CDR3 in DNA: TGCAGTGCTAGAGTCCCTGCAGATACGCAGTATTTT.

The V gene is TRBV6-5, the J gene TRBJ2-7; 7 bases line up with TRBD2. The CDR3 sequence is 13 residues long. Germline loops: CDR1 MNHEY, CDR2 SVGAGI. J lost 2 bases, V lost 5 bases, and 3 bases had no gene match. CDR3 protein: CASSREATYEQYF. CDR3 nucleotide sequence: TGTGCCAGCAGTCGGGAGGCAACCTACGAGCAGTACTTC.

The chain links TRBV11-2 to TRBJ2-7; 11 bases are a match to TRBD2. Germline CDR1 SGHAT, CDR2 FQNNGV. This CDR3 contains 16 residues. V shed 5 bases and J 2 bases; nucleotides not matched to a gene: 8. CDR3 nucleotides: TGTGCCAGCAGCCGCGCCGGGACTAGCGGAGCCTACGAGCAGTACTTC. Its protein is CASSRAGTSGAYEQYF.

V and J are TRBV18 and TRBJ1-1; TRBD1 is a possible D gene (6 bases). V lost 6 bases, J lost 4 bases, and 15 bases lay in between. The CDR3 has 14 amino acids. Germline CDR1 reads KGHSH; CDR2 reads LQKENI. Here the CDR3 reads CASSHRDVSTEAFF. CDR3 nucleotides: TGTGCCAGCTCGCACAGGGATGTGAGCACTGAAGCTTTCTTT. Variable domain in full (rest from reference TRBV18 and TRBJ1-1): NAGVMQNPRHLVRRRGQEARLRCSPMKGHSHVYWYRQLPEEGLKFMVYLQKENIIDESGMPKERFSAEFPKEGPSILRIQQVVRGDSAAYFCASSHRDVSTEAFFGQGTRLTVV.

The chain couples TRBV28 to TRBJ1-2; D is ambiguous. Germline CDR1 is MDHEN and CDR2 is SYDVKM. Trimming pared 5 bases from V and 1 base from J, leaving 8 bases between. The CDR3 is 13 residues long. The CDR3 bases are TGTGCCAGCAGTGGACCGAATAACTATGGCTACACCTTC. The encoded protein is CASSGPNNYGYTF.

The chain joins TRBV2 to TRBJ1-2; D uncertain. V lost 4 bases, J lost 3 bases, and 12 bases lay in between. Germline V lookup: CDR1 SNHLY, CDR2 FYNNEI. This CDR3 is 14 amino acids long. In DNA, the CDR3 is TGTGCCAGCAGTGCATTGGCAGGATACTATGGCTACACCTTC. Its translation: CASSALAGYYGYTF.

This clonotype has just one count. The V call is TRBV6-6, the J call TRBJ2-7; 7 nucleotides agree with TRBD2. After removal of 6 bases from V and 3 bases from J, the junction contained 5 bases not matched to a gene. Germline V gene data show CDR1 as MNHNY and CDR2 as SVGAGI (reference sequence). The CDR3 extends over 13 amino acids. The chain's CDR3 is CASSIAGRYEQYF. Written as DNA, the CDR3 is TGTGCCAGCAGCATAGCGGGCCGCTACGAGCAGTACTTC.

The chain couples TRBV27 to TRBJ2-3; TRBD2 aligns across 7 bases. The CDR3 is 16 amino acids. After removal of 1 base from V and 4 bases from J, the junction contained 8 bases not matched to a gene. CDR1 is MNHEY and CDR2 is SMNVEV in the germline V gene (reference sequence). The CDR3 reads CASSLWRRERADTQYF. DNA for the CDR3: TGTGCCAGCAGTTTATGGAGGCGGGAGAGGGCAGATACGCAGTATTTT.

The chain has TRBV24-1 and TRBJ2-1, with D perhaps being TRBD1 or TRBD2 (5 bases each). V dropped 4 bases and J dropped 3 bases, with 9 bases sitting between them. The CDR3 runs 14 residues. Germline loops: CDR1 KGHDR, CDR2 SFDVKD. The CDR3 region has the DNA TGTGCCACCAGTGAAGGGACCCGCTACAATGAGCAGTTCTTC. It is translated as CATSEGTRYNEQFF.